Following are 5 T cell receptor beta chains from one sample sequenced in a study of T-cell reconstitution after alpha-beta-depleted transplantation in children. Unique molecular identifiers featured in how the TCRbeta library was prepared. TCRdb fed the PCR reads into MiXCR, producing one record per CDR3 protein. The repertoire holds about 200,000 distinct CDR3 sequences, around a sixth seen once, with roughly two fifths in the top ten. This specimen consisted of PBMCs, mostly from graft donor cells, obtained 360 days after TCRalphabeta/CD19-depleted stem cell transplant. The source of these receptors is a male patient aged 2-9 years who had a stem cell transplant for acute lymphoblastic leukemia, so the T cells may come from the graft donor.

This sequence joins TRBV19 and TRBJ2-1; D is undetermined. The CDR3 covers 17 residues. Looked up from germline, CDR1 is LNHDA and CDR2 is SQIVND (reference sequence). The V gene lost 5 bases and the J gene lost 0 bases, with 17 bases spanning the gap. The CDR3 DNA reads TGTGCCAGTAGTCAAATCGGGCACTCAACCTCCTACAATGAGCAGTTCTTC. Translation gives CASSQIGHSTSYNEQFF.

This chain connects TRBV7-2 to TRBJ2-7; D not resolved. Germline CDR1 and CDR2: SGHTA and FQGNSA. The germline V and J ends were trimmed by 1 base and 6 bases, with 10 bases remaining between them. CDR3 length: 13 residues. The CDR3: CASSLVYQREQYF. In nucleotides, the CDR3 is TGTGCCAGCAGCTTAGTATACCAGCGCGAGCAGTACTTC.

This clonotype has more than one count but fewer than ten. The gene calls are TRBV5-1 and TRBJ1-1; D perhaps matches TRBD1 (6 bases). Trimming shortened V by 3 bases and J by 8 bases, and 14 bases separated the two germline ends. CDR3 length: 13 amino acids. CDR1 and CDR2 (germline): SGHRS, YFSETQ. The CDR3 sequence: CASSSGRGGEAFF. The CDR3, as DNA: TGCGCCAGCAGCTCGGGGAGGGGGGGCGAAGCTTTCTTT.

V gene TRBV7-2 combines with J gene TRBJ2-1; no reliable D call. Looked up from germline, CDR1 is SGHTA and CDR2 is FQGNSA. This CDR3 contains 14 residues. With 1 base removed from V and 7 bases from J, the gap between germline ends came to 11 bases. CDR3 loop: CASSLDGQKNEQFF. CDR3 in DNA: TGTGCCAGCAGCTTAGATGGCCAGAAGAATGAGCAGTTCTTC.

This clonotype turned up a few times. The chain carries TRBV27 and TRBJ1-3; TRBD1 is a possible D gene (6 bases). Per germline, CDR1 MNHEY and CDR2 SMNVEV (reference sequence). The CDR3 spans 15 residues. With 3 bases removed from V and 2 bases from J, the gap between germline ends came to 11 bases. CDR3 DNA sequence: TGTGCCAGCAGTTTTACGGGGGCACCTGGAAACACCATATATTTT. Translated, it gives CASSFTGAPGNTIYF.